These 15 T cell receptor beta chains were sequenced from one sample in a study of tumor and adjacent non-tumor tissue in lung cancer (dated by TCRdb to the late 2010s). RNA was isolated from bulk, unsorted tissue, and RNA quality was assessed with a NanoDrop ND-1000 and an Agilent 2100. Normal lung samples were distant non-tumor tissue taken more than 3 cm from the tumor edge. The library was generated by multiplex PCR. Sequencing used an Illumina HiSeq 2500. TCRbeta libraries were constructed through three rounds of nested PCR with primers (Table S4) according to protocols adapted from ARM-PCR. Through fastp at Q25 and MiXCR, TCRdb rebuilt clones from the public reads, retaining in-frame beta chains. Each entry is one CDR3 protein sequence, shown with its most common DNA and genes. The table for this sample lists about 44,000 distinct CDR3 sequences; around 64% of them were counted only once. The top ten hold about 30% of the sample.

Specimen: distant non-tumor lung tissue. The receptors derive from a woman aged 70-85 years with non-small cell lung cancer.

In regard to this clonotype: At one of its ends the junction is not consistent with the germline gene, which may arise from a read error. This chain links TRBV6-6 with TRBJ2-3; 13 bases are a match to TRBD2. This CDR3 is 18 amino acids long. CDR1 MNHNY and CDR2 SVGAGI come from the germline V gene (reference sequence). The CDR3 spells CASSRPGTSGASTGTQYF. CDR3 nucleotides: TGTGCCAGCAGTAGGCCTGGGACTAGCGGGGCTAGCACAGGTACGCAGTATTTT.

In regard to this clonotype: This may be a read error, as it is one base from a much larger clone. This chain connects TRBV24-1 to TRBJ2-1; the D is unclear. Germline V gene sequence: CDR1 KGHDR, CDR2 SFDVKD. With 6 bases removed from V and 6 bases from J, the gap between germline ends came to 11 bases. The CDR3 runs 13 residues. The chain's CDR3 is CATSRPRVNEQFF. The CDR3, as DNA: TGTGCCACCAGTAGGCCACGGGTCAATGAGCAGTTCTTC.

Of note for this clonotype: A read error may produce the germline difference seen at one junction end. V and J are TRBV10-3 and TRBJ2-6, with a weak D call TRBD2 (6 bases). The germline V gene has CDR1 ENHRY and CDR2 SYGVKD. The CDR3 is 17 amino acids. As DNA, the CDR3 is TGTGCCATCAGTGTTGGGAGGTTACTCTCTGGGGCCAACGTCCTAACTTTC. It yields the protein CAISVGRLLSGANVLTF.

In regard to this clonotype: The germline gene is not matched at one end of the junction; a read error may be the cause. The CDR3 nucleotides read TGTACCAGCAGTTACGGGGGGGGAAGAGATTCACCCCTCCACTTT. Amino acid sequence: CTSSYGGGRDSPLHF. This chain uses TRBV6-6 with TRBJ1-6, with D possibly matching TRBD1 (5 bases). The germline V gene has CDR1 MNHNY and CDR2 SVGAGI (reference sequence). CDR3 length: 15 amino acids.

In its sample, this clonotype was seen many times. The chain has TRBV6-6 and TRBJ2-1; D call uncertain. In germline, CDR1 is MNHNY, CDR2 SVGAGI (reference sequence). The CDR3 is 15 residues long. V lost 3 bases, J lost 7 bases, and 16 bases lay in between. The CDR3 DNA is TGTGCCAGCAGTTATCGGCCCACCGGGTGGAATGAGCAGTTCTTC. This gives the protein CASSYRPTGWNEQFF.

Remarks on this clonotype: A much larger clone differs by one base, so this may be a read error. The chain joins TRBV7-8 to TRBJ2-3; 8 bases map to TRBD2. Germline V lookup: CDR1 SGHVS, CDR2 FQNEAQ. The CDR3 loop spans 16 amino acids. CDR3: CATSNLGREAADTQYF. CDR3 bases: TGTGCCACCAGCAACCTAGGGCGGGAGGCAGCAGATACGCAGTATTTT.

This chain connects TRBV29-1 to TRBJ2-3; D gene unclear. V was clipped by 5 bases and J by 7 bases, with 13 bases between them. This CDR3 contains 12 residues. Germline V gene data show CDR1 as SQVTM and CDR2 as ANQGSEA. CDR3 protein: CSVLTFGNTQYF. The DNA of the CDR3 is TGCAGCGTTTTAACGTTTGGGAATACGCAGTATTTT.

As regards this clonotype: This may be a read error, as it is one base from a much larger clone. The rearrangement uses TRBV20-1 and TRBJ1-1; tentatively, D is TRBD1 (6 bases). The CDR3 loop spans 13 amino acids. Germline assignment: CDR1 DFQATT and CDR2 SNEGSKA (reference sequence). Here the CDR3 reads CSARDSGGDEVFF. CDR3 DNA sequence: TGCAGTGCTAGAGATTCCGGGGGCGATGAAGTTTTCTTT.

This sequence joins TRBV28 and TRBJ2-3; either TRBD1 or TRBD2 may fit D (6 bases each). This CDR3 has 16 amino acids. The germline gives CDR1 MDHEN, CDR2 SYDVKM. Trimming removed 3 bases from V and 7 bases from J, with 20 bases in between. CDR3 loop: CASSLVPGARVNTQYF. In DNA, the CDR3 is TGTGCCAGCAGTTTGGTTCCGGGGGCGAGAGTAAATACGCAGTATTTT.

In the case of this clonotype: A read error is possible here, since a much larger clone lies one base away. The rearrangement uses TRBV5-1 and TRBJ1-2; no firm D call. From germline, CDR1 is SGHRS and CDR2 YFSETQ. CDR3 length equals 13 residues. V was shortened by 0 bases and J by 2 bases, with 5 bases between the two germline ends. DNA of the CDR3: TGCGCCAGCAGCTTGGAAGAGAACTATGGCTACACCTTC. Protein sequence: CASSLEENYGYTF. Combining the CDR3 with reference TRBV5-1 and TRBJ1-2 gives the whole variable domain KAGVTQTPRYLIKTRGQQVTLSCSPISGHRSVSWYQQTPGQGLQFLFEYFSETQRNKGNFPGRFSGRQFSNSRSEMNVSTLELGDSALYLCASSLEENYGYTFGSGTRLTVV.

This clonotype was detected ten times or more. This chain uses TRBV11-2 with TRBJ1-5; D is unresolved. CDR1 SGHAT and CDR2 FQNNGV come from the germline V gene. Deletions cut 5 bases from V and 3 bases from J, with 11 bases between. CDR3 length equals 14 residues. DNA of the CDR3: TGTGCCAGCAGCCCGTCGGGTTTCAATCAGCCCCAGCATTTT. Protein product: CASSPSGFNQPQHF.

This clonotype was seen only a few times. This CDR3 fails to terminate in the conserved phenylalanine or tryptophan, so it likely reflects a read error. This chain uses TRBV5-1 with TRBJ1-1; D unclear. The CDR3 is 13 amino acids. V was pared by 5 bases and J by 4 bases, with 12 bases between. The germline CDR1 and CDR2 sequences are SGHRS and YFSETQ. The CDR3 DNA is TGCGCCAGCAGGAAGGACGGAGGCACTGAAGCTTTCTCT. Encoded protein: CASRKDGGTEAFS.

Note on this clonotype: It is likely a read error, because the conserved phenylalanine at the end of the CDR3 is missing. The chain employs TRBV6-1 and TRBJ2-2; D possibly matches TRBD1 or TRBD2 (5 bases each). The CDR3 extends over 16 amino acids. CDR1 is MNHNS, CDR2 SASEGT, per germline. The CDR3 region has the DNA TGTGCCAGCAGTGGTAGGGGAGCCGCGAACACCGGGGAACTGTTTTAT. Translation: CASSGRGAANTGELFY.

Note on this clonotype: Mismatch with germline at one junction end may stem from a read error. This chain uses TRBV6-1 with TRBJ1-5; 9 bases match TRBD1. CDR1 and CDR2 from the germline V gene are MNHNS and SASEGT. CDR3 size: 16 residues. CDR3 sequence (DNA): TGTGCCAGTCGGGGGGAGGACAGGGGATCAAATCAGCTCCAGCATTTT. This sequence encodes CASRGEDRGSNQLQHF.

For this clonotype: A read error may account for a junction end that differs from germline. This chain links TRBV10-3 with TRBJ2-7; no clear D gene. Germline V gene sequence: CDR1 ENHRY, CDR2 SYGVKD. This CDR3 has 15 residues. As DNA, the CDR3 is TGTGCCAACAGTGAAGGTGGTGGCGGTCCGTACGAGCAGTACTTT. Translated, it gives CANSEGGGGPYEQYF.